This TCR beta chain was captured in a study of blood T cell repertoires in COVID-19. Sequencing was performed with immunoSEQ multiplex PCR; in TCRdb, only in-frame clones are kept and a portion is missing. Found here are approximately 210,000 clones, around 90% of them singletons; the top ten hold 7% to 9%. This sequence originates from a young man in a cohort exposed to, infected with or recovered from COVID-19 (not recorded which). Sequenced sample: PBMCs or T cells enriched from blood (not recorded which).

CDR3 sequence (DNA): TGTGCCAGCAGTGACGCAGGGGAGACCGGGGAGCTGTTTTTT. It yields the protein CASSDAGETGELFF. This chain joins TRBV2 and TRBJ2-2; TRBD1 might be the D (6 bases). With 3 bases removed from V and 5 bases from J, the gap between germline ends came to 10 bases. This CDR3 has 14 amino acids. CDR1 and CDR2 from the germline V gene are SNHLY and FYNNEI. Combining the CDR3 with reference TRBV2 and TRBJ2-2 gives the whole variable domain EPEVTQTPSHQVTQMGQEVILRCVPISNHLYFYWYRQILGQKVEFLVSFYNNEISEKSEIFDDQFSVERPDGSNFTLKIRSTKLEDSAMYFCASSDAGETGELFFGEGSRLTVL.